This T cell receptor beta chain is drawn from a study of T cell responses to AZD1222 COVID-19 vaccine (dated by TCRdb to the early 2020s). Study-wide context: Because spike-specific TCR depth and breadth did not differ between the two schedules, AZD1222 recipients who got a second dose at roughly 4 weeks were pooled with those who got a second dose at roughly 12 weeks. A total of 240 or so trial participants underwent TCR sequencing, of whom under 220 had received two doses of AZD1222 and some 25 had received two doses of the MenACWY control vaccine. Enrollment into the trials was organized by age into subgroups of 18-55, 56-69 and 70-plus years, and those subgroups contained approximately 150, 30 and 60 TCR-sequenced participants, respectively.

On the study overall, not on this receptor specifically: After two AZD1222 doses, spike-specific TCR breadth and depth were significantly higher than at day 0 and than in MenACWY recipients. Reportedly, almost half of the unique spike-specific TCRs recognized epitopes lying outside the regions that are mutated in the B.1.351 and B.1.1.7 variants. Only five to seven AZD1222 recipients were SARS-CoV-2 seropositive at baseline, limiting conclusions about previously exposed vaccinees. In the small 56-69-year group, the increase in depth fell short of significance, most likely because of low power. Vaccine-associated CD4 TCRs spanned the whole spike protein, with dominant responses in regions 160-218 and 743-854. Participants were mostly white British and included more females than males, and it was suggested by the authors that clonal diversity may have been underestimated. Because no samples from the day 14 peak response were available, repertoires could be characterized only after the peak T cell response.

Reading the label with the study, this specimen's time point is: baseline before first vaccination. Vaccinee samples were obtained from the UK trials COV001 and COV002, which included a single-blind randomized controlled phase 2/3 trial of AZD1222 (ChAdOx1 nCoV-19) in healthy adults. Trial participant PBMC samples were collected at day 0 and day 28 after the second dose for TCRbeta chain sequencing. The CDR3 regions of human TCRbeta chains were analyzed by immunosequencing. Per the authors' processing: Repertoire TCRs were matched against a reference library of SARS-CoV-2-specific TCRs generated with the MIRA antigen-specificity platform. Breadth was defined as the fraction of unique TCRs that were SARS-CoV-2-associated, and depth was defined as the fraction of total T cells that were SARS-CoV-2-associated. Using the MIRA data, every spike-specific TCR was mapped to the spike region that the TCR reacted to and assigned to either a CD4 or a CD8 class. Log10-transformed breadth and depth values were compared by one-way ANOVA with Sidak's multiple comparisons tests. TCRdb took this table from immuneACCESS and kept in-frame rearrangements with V and J called. Such tables lack part of the clones; where checked against another copy, unresolved V genes explain under half of the gap, and the rest is unexplained. V and J calls and clone size are given by that table; D and trimming were obtained from the DNA. This sample gives some 100,000 clones in total; about 89% of them show up just once. The top ten constitute over 15% of the sample.

Notes on this clone: Its antigen specificity is not known. No base qualities exist here, and no much larger clone lies one base off it.

The source is an adult in good health. This sample comprised peripheral blood, obtained on day 0 of AZD1222 vaccination.

The CDR3 sequence is CASSPRLSYNEQFF. The DNA sequence follows: TGCGCCAGCAGCCCTCGGCTTTCCTACAATGAGCAGTTCTTC. The chain is assembled from TRBV4-1 and TRBJ2-1, with the D gene call left open. CDR1 and CDR2 (MGHRA, YSYEKL) derive from the germline V gene. The CDR3 covers 14 residues, taking in both the cysteine and the phenylalanine. Just the 42-base CDR3 DNA is kept, in frame starting at base 1. The junction carries 8 bases between V and J, which are trimmed by 4 bases and 1 base respectively.